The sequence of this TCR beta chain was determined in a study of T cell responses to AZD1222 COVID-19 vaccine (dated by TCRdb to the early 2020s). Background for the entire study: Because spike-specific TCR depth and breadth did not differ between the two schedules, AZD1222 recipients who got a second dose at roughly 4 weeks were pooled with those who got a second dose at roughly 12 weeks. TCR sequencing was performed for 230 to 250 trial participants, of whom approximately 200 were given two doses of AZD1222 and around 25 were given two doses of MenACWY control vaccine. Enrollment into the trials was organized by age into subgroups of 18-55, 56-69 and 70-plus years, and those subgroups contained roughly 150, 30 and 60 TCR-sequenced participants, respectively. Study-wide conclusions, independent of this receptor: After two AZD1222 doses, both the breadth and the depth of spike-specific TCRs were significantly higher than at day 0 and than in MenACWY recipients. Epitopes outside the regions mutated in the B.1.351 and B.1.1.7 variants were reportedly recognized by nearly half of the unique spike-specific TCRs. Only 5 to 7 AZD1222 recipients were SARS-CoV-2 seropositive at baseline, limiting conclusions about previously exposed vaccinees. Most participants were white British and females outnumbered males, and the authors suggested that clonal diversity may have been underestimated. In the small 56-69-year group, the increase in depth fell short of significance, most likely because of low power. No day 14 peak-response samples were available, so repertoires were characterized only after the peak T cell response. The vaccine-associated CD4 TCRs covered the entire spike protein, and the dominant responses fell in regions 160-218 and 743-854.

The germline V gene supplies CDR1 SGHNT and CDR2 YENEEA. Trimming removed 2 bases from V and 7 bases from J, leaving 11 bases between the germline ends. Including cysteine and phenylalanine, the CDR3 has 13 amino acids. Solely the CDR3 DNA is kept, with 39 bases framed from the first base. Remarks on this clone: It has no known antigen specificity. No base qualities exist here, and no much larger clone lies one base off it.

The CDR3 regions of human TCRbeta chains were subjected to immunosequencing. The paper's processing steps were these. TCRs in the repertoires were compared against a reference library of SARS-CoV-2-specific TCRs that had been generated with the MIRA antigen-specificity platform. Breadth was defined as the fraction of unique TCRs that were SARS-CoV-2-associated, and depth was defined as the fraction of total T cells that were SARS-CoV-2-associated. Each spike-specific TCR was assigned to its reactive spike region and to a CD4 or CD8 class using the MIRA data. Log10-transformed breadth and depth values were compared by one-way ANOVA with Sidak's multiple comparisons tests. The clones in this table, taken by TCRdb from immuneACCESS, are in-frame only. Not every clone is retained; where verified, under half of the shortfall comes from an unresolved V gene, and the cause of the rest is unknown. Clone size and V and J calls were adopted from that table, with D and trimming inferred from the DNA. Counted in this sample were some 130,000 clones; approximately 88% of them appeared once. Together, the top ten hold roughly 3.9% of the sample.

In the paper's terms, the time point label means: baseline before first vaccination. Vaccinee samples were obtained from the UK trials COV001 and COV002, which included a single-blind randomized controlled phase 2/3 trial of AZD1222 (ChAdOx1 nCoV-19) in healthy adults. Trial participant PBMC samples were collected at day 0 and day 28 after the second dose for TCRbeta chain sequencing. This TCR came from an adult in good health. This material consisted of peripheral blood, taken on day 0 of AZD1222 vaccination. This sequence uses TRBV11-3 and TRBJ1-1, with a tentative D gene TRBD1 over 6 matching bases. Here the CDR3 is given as CASSLRQGSEAFF. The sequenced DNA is TGTGCCAGCAGCTTACGGCAGGGGAGTGAAGCTTTCTTT.